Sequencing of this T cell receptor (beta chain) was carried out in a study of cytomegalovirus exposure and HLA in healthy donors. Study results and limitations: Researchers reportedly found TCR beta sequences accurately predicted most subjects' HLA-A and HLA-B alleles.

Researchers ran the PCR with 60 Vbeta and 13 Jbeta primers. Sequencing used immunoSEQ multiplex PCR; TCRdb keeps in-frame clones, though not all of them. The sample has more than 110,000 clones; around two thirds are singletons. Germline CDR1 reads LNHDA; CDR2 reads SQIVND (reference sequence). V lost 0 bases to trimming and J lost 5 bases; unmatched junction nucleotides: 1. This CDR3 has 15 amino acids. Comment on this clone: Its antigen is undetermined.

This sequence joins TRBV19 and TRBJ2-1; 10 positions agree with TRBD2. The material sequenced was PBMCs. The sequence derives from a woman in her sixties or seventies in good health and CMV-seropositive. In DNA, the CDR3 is TGTGCCAGTAGTATAGATAGCGGGAGGAACAATGAGCAGTTCTTC. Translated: CASSIDSGRNNEQFF.